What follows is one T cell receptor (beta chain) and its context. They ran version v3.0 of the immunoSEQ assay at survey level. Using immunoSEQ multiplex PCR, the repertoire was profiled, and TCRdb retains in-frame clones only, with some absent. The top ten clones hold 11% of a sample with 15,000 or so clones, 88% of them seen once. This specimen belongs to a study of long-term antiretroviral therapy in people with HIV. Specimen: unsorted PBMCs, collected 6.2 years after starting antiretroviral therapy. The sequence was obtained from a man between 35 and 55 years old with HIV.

DNA of the CDR3: TGTGCCAGCAGCCCCGCGGGACAGATGAACACTGAAGCTTTCTTT. Translated: CASSPAGQMNTEAFF. The chain uses TRBV5-4 and TRBJ1-1, with 7 bases aligning to TRBD1. With V trimmed by 4 bases and J by 0 bases, 6 bases remained unmatched. This CDR3 is built from 15 residues. CDR1 SGHNT and CDR2 YYREEE come from the germline V gene (reference sequence). The complete variable domain, with remaining parts taken from reference TRBV5-4 and TRBJ1-1, reads ETGVTQSPTHLIKTRGQQVTLRCSSQSGHNTVSWYQQALGQGPQFIFQYYREEENGRGNFPPRFSGLQFPNYSSELNVNALELDDSALYLCASSPAGQMNTEAFFGQGTRLTVV.